These 24 T cell receptor beta chains were sequenced from one sample in a study of blood T cell repertoires in COVID-19. The protocol was immunoSEQ multiplex PCR, while the TCRdb copy is restricted to in-frame clones and leaves out a portion. The profile shows about 250,000 clones, around four fifths of them singletons. Sample: peripheral blood. The source is a woman aged 40 to 49 with active or convalescent COVID-19.

In DNA form, the CDR3 reads TGTGCCAGCAGTCCCACTAGCGGGGGGCAAGAGACCCAGTACTTC. It yields the protein CASSPTSGGQETQYF. The rearrangement uses TRBV28 and TRBJ2-5, with 12 bases that match TRBD2. The V and J ends lost 5 bases and 2 bases, in that order; junction bases with no gene match: 3. CDR3 length equals 15 residues. The germline V gene has CDR1 MDHEN and CDR2 SYDVKM.

V usage is TRBV3-1 (or the pseudogene TRBV3-2) and J usage is TRBJ2-7; D might be TRBD2 (7 bases). CDR1 and CDR2 (germline): LGHDT, YNNKEL (reference sequence). CDR3 length: 14 residues. The V and J ends lost 3 bases and 5 bases respectively, with 14 bases between them. Here the CDR3 reads CASSQGGGGHEQYV. For the CDR3, the DNA is TGTGCCAGCAGCCAGGGGGGAGGGGGGCACGAGCAGTACGTC.

This clone was detected ten times or more. This sequence joins TRBV9 and TRBJ2-3; 15 bases are shared with TRBD2. The V gene's germline CDR1 is SGDLS and CDR2 YYNGEE. V dropped 2 bases and J dropped 6; count of bases not matched to a gene: 7. CDR3 length equals 17 residues. The CDR3 loop is CASSVVGLAGGRDTQYF. The CDR3 coding sequence is TGTGCCAGCAGCGTGGTTGGACTAGCGGGGGGGCGGGATACGCAGTATTTT.

The chain employs TRBV6-5 and TRBJ1-1; 8 bases line up with TRBD1. Germline CDR1 MNHEY, CDR2 SVGAGI. The CDR3 runs to 15 residues. Trimming cost V 7 bases and J 4 bases; bases outside gene matches: 11. The CDR3 DNA sequence: TGTGCCAGCACTCGAGGGCAGGGGGCCCCCACTGAAGCTTTCTTT. As protein: CASTRGQGAPTEAFF.

The chain couples TRBV29-1 to TRBJ1-3, with TRBD1 identical over 7 bases. The CDR3 extends over 13 amino acids. The J segment lost 3 bases and the V segment lost 4 bases, leaving 3 bases of the junction unmatched. Germline V gene sequence: CDR1 SQVTM, CDR2 ANQGSEA. CDR3 region: CSVARTGGNTIYF. The CDR3 DNA follows: TGCAGCGTTGCCCGGACAGGTGGAAACACCATATATTTT.

This clone was counted many times. The gene calls are TRBV3-1 (or the pseudogene TRBV3-2) and TRBJ2-3; 9 bases match TRBD1. Germline V CDR1 and CDR2: LGHDT, YNNKEL (reference sequence). There are 15 residues in the CDR3. The V and J ends lost 0 bases and 4 bases, in that order; junction bases with no gene match: 2. The CDR3, as DNA: TGTGCCAGCAGCCAAGACTGGACAGGGGCAGATACGCAGTATTTT. Protein sequence: CASSQDWTGADTQYF.

V usage is TRBV19 and J usage is TRBJ1-5, with TRBD1 as a possible D gene (5 bases). CDR1 and CDR2 from the germline V gene are LNHDA and SQIVND (reference sequence). V shed 10 bases and J shed 0 bases, with 16 bases lying between them. The CDR3 sequence is 15 residues long. The CDR3 sequence is CATGADVYSNQPQHF. The CDR3 coding sequence is TGTGCCACTGGGGCGGACGTTTATAGCAATCAGCCCCAGCATTTT.

The CDR3 sequence is CASSPGTGRINYEQYF. CDR3 in DNA: TGTGCCAGCAGTCCAGGGACAGGGAGGATTAACTACGAGCAGTACTTC. V is TRBV6-6 and J is TRBJ2-7, with 9 bases identical to TRBD1. The CDR3 is made up of 16 amino acids. V dropped 5 bases and J dropped 3; count of bases not matched to a gene: 11. The V gene's germline CDR1 is MNHNY and CDR2 SVGAGI (reference sequence).

The rearrangement joins TRBV9 to TRBJ2-5; 12 bases are a match to TRBD1. The CDR3 consists of 15 residues. V shed 3 bases and J 5 bases; nucleotides not matched to a gene: 5. Germline-derived CDR1 and CDR2 are SGDLS and YYNGEE. CDR3 nucleotides: TGTGCCAGCAGCGCCACCGGGACAGGGGGCGAGACCCAGTACTTC. Encoded protein: CASSATGTGGETQYF.

The rearrangement uses TRBV19 and TRBJ1-4, with D possibly TRBD1 on 5 matching bases. This CDR3 has 14 residues. Per the germline V gene, CDR1 is LNHDA and CDR2 is SQIVND (reference sequence). The V end lost 5 bases, the J end lost 8 bases, and 15 bases lay between the germline ends. This CDR3 is CASSAQGSLEKLFF. The CDR3 DNA is TGTGCCAGTAGTGCTCAGGGTTCTCTGGAAAAACTGTTTTTT.

The rearrangement uses TRBV27 and TRBJ1-2, with 9 bases matching TRBD1. CDR3 length: 16 amino acids. V gave up 2 bases and J gave up 7 bases; unmatched junction bases: 11. Germline CDR1 and CDR2: MNHEY and SMNVEV (reference sequence). CDR3 DNA: TGTGCCAGCAGTTTAGTCCCGGGACAGGGAATAATTGGCTACACCTTC. This gives the protein CASSLVPGQGIIGYTF.

V is TRBV5-1 and J is TRBJ1-2; D is ambiguous. The CDR3 has 15 amino acids. Trimming shortened V by 0 bases and J by 8 bases, and 17 bases separated the two germline ends. CDR1 SGHRS and CDR2 YFSETQ come from the germline V gene. CDR3 residues: CASSLGGASAEGYTF. In nucleotides, the CDR3 is TGCGCCAGCAGCTTGGGAGGCGCATCGGCGGAGGGCTACACCTTC. Complete variable domain (other parts from reference TRBV5-1 and TRBJ1-2): KAGVTQTPRYLIKTRGQQVTLSCSPISGHRSVSWYQQTPGQGLQFLFEYFSETQRNKGNFPGRFSGRQFSNSRSEMNVSTLELGDSALYLCASSLGGASAEGYTFGSGTRLTVV.

The chain recombines TRBV6-5 with TRBJ1-2; no clear D. V was shortened by 6 bases and J by 3 bases, with 17 bases between the two germline ends. Germline-derived CDR1 and CDR2 are MNHEY and SVGAGI. The CDR3 has 15 residues. The CDR3 spells CASRPRADLHYGYTF. CDR3 DNA sequence: TGTGCCAGCAGGCCGCGGGCAGACCTTCACTATGGCTACACCTTC.

This rearrangement joins TRBV28 to TRBJ2-7, with 9 bases identical to TRBD1. CDR3 length equals 15 residues. Looked up from germline, CDR1 is MDHEN and CDR2 is SYDVKM. Trimming took 4 bases from V and 4 from J; bases not matched to a gene: 8. CDR3 in amino acids: CASSSNTGGGYEQYF. CDR3 DNA sequence: TGTGCCAGCAGTTCCAACACAGGGGGCGGGTACGAGCAGTACTTC.

The chain's CDR3 is CASSPTGGNSPLHF. The CDR3 nucleotides read TGTGCCAGCAGCCCGACAGGGGGGAATTCACCCCTCCACTTT. V is TRBV9 and J is TRBJ1-6, with 9 nucleotides matching TRBD1. CDR1 SGDLS and CDR2 YYNGEE come from the germline V gene. The ends lost 4 bases at V and 7 bases at J; junction bases unmatched: 3. The CDR3 spans 14 residues. Complete variable domain (other parts from reference TRBV9 and TRBJ1-6): DSGVTQTPKHLITATGQRVTLRCSPRSGDLSVYWYQQSLDQGLQFLIQYYNGEERAKGNILERFSAQQFPDLHSELNLSSLELGDSALYFCASSPTGGNSPLHFGNGTRLTVT.

This chain joins TRBV15 and TRBJ2-1; D is possibly TRBD1 (5 bases). CDR1 and CDR2 (germline): LNHNV, YYDKDF (reference sequence). V gave up 5 bases and J gave up 6 bases, with 17 bases separating them. The CDR3 has 15 residues. The CDR3 protein is CATSPAQGYRNEQFF. CDR3 coding DNA: TGTGCCACCAGCCCCGCGCAGGGCTACCGCAATGAGCAGTTCTTC.

As regards this clone: Other DNA sequences within the sample encode an identical CDR3. This chain joins TRBV28 and TRBJ1-2; D is unresolved. CDR1 and CDR2 (germline): MDHEN, SYDVKM. Trimming took 7 bases from V and 7 from J, leaving 16 bases between them. CDR3 length: 13 residues. The CDR3 DNA is TGTGCCAGCACCATGCCGGCGGTCCCTGGCTACACCTTC. Its translation is CASTMPAVPGYTF.

The chain recombines TRBV6-5 with TRBJ1-2; 7 nucleotides agree with TRBD1. Looked up from germline, CDR1 is MNHEY and CDR2 is SVGAGI. Germline trimming cut 5 bases from V and 4 bases from J; bases unmatched to any gene: 1. CDR3 length: 12 amino acids. The CDR3 spells CASSRQGYGYTF. The CDR3 DNA reads TGTGCCAGCAGTAGACAGGGCTATGGCTACACCTTC.

Written as DNA, the CDR3 is TGTGCCAGCAGCTCCCCAACAACCGGGAACTATGGCTACACCTTC. Amino acid sequence: CASSSPTTGNYGYTF. The rearrangement joins TRBV5-5 to TRBJ1-2; D uncertain. CDR3 length: 15 amino acids. Germline CDR1 reads SGHKS; CDR2 reads YYEKEE (reference sequence). The germline V and J ends were trimmed by 3 bases and 2 bases, with 14 bases remaining between them.

This clone was detected once. The V call is TRBV19, the J call TRBJ2-1; 7 bases align to TRBD1. CDR1 is LNHDA, CDR2 SQIVND, per germline (reference sequence). This CDR3 is built from 16 residues. Trimming cost V 1 base and J 0 bases; bases outside gene matches: 3. For the CDR3, the DNA is TGTGCCAGTAGTATAGTCAGGGGGAGCTCCTACAATGAGCAGTTCTTC. Its protein product is CASSIVRGSSYNEQFF.

This clone is a singleton in its sample. This chain uses TRBV23-1 with TRBJ1-2; 7 bases map to TRBD1. TRBV23-1 is given ORF status, its function remaining uncertain. This CDR3 contains 14 residues. V was pared by 9 bases and J by 8 bases, with 15 bases of the junction left unmatched. CDR3 amino acids: CASTTPRQGGGYTF. The CDR3 nucleotides read TGCGCCAGTACGACCCCCAGACAGGGTGGCGGCTACACCTTC.

The chain recombines TRBV6-5 with TRBJ1-2; maybe TRBD1 (6 bases). The CDR3 sequence is 14 residues long. The V end lost 8 bases, the J end lost 4 bases, and 17 bases lay between the germline ends. Per germline, CDR1 MNHEY and CDR2 SVGAGI. CDR3 region: CASRWTAEPYGYTF. The CDR3 DNA follows: TGTGCCAGCCGTTGGACAGCAGAGCCCTATGGCTACACCTTC.

V is TRBV28 and J is TRBJ1-2, with 11 bases fitting TRBD1. V lost 7 bases, J lost 2 bases, and 6 bases stayed unmatched. The germline V gene encodes CDR1 MDHEN and CDR2 SYDVKM. The CDR3 totals 15 residues. CDR3 protein: CASTYGDRGNYGYTF. CDR3 in DNA: TGTGCCAGCACCTATGGGGACAGGGGGAACTATGGCTACACCTTC.

The chain recombines TRBV7-9 with TRBJ2-5, with 8 nucleotides matching TRBD1. V dropped 8 bases and J dropped 0; count of bases not matched to a gene: 5. Per the germline V gene, CDR1 is SEHNR and CDR2 is FQNEAQ (reference sequence). The CDR3 sequence is 14 residues long. The CDR3 is CASRDRRNQETQYF. DNA of the CDR3: TGTGCCAGCCGGGACAGGAGGAACCAAGAGACCCAGTACTTC. The whole variable domain, filled in from reference TRBV7-9 and TRBJ2-5, reads DTGVSQNPRHKITKRGQNVTFRCDPISEHNRLYWYRQTLGQGPEFLTYFQNEAQLEKSRLLSDRFSAERPKGSFSTLEIQRTEQGDSAMYLCASRDRRNQETQYFGPGTRLLVL.